This T cell receptor beta chain stems from a study of Graves' ophthalmopathy and Graves' hyperthyroidism. The CDR3 is 16 amino acids. Germline V CDR1 and CDR2: SEHNR, FQNEAQ (reference sequence). Study-wide results and limits: Distinction of ophthalmopathy from stable hyperthyroidism by a 13-signature model reached over 85% sensitivity and approximately 80% specificity.

Only one count was recorded for this clonotype. Its matching antigen is unknown. The junction differs from germline at one of its ends, possibly a read error. Using RNA transcripts, the TCR beta CDR3 regions were amplified. Second-round multiplex PCR came after first-round RT-PCR with HTBI primers. From the multiplex PCR reads, TCRdb called clonotypes with MiXCR, one entry per CDR3 protein. The sample consists of about 600,000 distinct CDR3 sequences, roughly 40% of them appearing once. Hyperthyroidism patients had new diagnoses, durations under 2 months, and ages of 18 to 65. Exclusion criteria comprised other autoimmune diseases, uncontrolled infections, pregnancy or lactation in patients.

This chain joins TRBV7-9 and TRBJ2-7; 8 bases are shared with TRBD2. The TCR originated in an adult man with Graves' hyperthyroidism. Input material: peripheral blood or thyroid tissue (not recorded which). For the CDR3, the DNA is TGTGCCAACAGCGCCCACACAGCGGGGGCTAGCTACGAGCAGTACTTC. It codes for CANSAHTAGASYEQYF.